These T cell receptor beta chains were read from a single sample in a study of early stage breast cancer tumors. The protocol was immunoSEQ multiplex PCR, while the TCRdb copy is restricted to in-frame clones and leaves out a portion. The data contain tens of thousands of clones, more than 60% of them singletons. The sample was blood. All receptors derive from a person between 30 and 45 years old with breast cancer. Each CDR3 is given with its conserved first and last residue. A D gene is named only where the DNA matches it firmly. Not every row has a clone size; where given, it reads once, few, many or a size class.

clone_size: NA
v_call: TRBV19
j_call: TRBJ2-1
d_call: TRBD1
cdr3_nt: TGTGCCAGTAGTAACTTAGGAGGCAGGGGGTATGAGCAGTTCTTC
cdr3_aa: CASSNLGGRGYEQFF

clone_size: NA
v_call: TRBV6-6
j_call: TRBJ1-2
d_call: TRBD1
cdr3_nt: TGTGCCAGCAGTTATACGGGGACAGGGTGGGGCTACACCTTC
cdr3_aa: CASSYTGTGWGYTF

clone_size: NA
v_call: TRBV30
j_call: TRBJ2-3
d_call: NA
cdr3_nt: TGTGCCTGGAGTGTACGGCGGGTAGACACAGATACGCAGTATTTT
cdr3_aa: CAWSVRRVDTDTQYF

clone_size: few
v_call: TRBV5-1
j_call: TRBJ1-1
d_call: NA
cdr3_nt: TGCGCCAGCAGCTTACGAGCGACAGAGGGCACTGAAGCTTTCTTT
cdr3_aa: CASSLRATEGTEAFF

clone_size: NA
v_call: TRBV11-1
j_call: TRBJ2-1
d_call: NA
cdr3_nt: TGTGCCACCTGGGAGTACAATGAGCAGTTCTTC
cdr3_aa: CATWEYNEQFF

clone_size: NA
v_call: TRBV21-1
j_call: TRBJ2-1
d_call: NA
cdr3_nt: TGTGCCAGCAGCATAAAGGGACACAGATACAATGAGCAGTTCTTC
cdr3_aa: CASSIKGHRYNEQFF

clone_size: NA
v_call: TRBV11-2
j_call: TRBJ2-5
d_call: TRBD2
cdr3_nt: TGTGCCAGCAGCTTATTAGATCCTAGCGGGGAGACCCAGTACTTC
cdr3_aa: CASSLLDPSGETQYF

clone_size: NA
v_call: TRBV7-9
j_call: TRBJ1-1
d_call: NA
cdr3_nt: TGTGCCAGCAGCTTAGCGCACGGGGGAGCTGAAGCTTTCTTT
cdr3_aa: CASSLAHGGAEAFF

clone_size: once
v_call: TRBV7-2
j_call: TRBJ2-3
d_call: NA
cdr3_nt: TGTGCCAGCAGCCCAACTAGCTCCCCCACAGATACGCAGTATTTT
cdr3_aa: CASSPTSSPTDTQYF

clone_size: NA
v_call: TRBV11-2
j_call: TRBJ2-5
d_call: NA
cdr3_nt: TGTGCCAGCAGCCCAGCCAGGTTCATTCCAGGGGGGAGTGAGACCCAGTACTTC
cdr3_aa: CASSPARFIPGGSETQYF

clone_size: NA
v_call: TRBV5-6
j_call: TRBJ2-5
d_call: TRBD2
cdr3_nt: TGTGCCAGCAGCTTCGGGACTAGAAGAGCCTTATACCAGTACTTC
cdr3_aa: CASSFGTRRALYQYF

clone_size: NA
v_call: TRBV11-2
j_call: TRBJ2-1
d_call: TRBD2
cdr3_nt: TGTGCCAGCAGCCGTAGCGGGAGTGCGAATGAGCAGTTCTTC
cdr3_aa: CASSRSGSANEQFF

clone_size: NA
v_call: TRBV30
j_call: TRBJ2-5
d_call: NA
cdr3_nt: TGTGCCTGGAGTGTACGAGGTGCAGAGACCCAGTACTTC
cdr3_aa: CAWSVRGAETQYF